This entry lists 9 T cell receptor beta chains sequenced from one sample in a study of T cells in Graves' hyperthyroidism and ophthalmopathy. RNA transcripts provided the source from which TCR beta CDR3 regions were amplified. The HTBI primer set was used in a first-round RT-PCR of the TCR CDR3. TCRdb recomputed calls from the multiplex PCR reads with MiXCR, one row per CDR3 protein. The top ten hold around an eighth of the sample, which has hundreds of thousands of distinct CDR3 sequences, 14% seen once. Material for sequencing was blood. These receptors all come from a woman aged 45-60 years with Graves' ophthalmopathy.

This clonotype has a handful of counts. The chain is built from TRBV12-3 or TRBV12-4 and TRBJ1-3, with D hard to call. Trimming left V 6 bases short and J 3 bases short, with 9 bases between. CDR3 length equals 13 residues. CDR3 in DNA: TGTGCCAGCAGCCAGAGGTTTGGAAACACCATATATTTT. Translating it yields CASSQRFGNTIYF.

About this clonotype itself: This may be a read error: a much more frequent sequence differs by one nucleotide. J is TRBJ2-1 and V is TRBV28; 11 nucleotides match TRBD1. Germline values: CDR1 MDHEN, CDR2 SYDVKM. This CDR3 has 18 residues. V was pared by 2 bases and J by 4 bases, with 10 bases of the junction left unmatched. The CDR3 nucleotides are TGTGCCAGCAGTTTACCCCCTCCGGACAGGGGGCTGTACAATGAGCAGTTCTTC. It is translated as CASSLPPPDRGLYNEQFF.

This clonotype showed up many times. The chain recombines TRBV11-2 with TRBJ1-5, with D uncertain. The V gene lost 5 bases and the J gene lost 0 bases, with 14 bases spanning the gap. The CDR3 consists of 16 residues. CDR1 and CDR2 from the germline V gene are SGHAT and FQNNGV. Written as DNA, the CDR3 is TGTGCCAGCAGCCCCCTTGGGTCAGCTAGCAATCAGCCCCAGCATTTT. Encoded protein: CASSPLGSASNQPQHF.

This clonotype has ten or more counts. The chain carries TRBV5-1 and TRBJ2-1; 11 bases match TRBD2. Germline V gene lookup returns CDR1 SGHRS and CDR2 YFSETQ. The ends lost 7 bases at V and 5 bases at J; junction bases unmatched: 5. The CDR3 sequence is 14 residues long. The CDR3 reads CASRIAGGHNEQFF. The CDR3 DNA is TGCGCCAGCCGTATAGCGGGAGGGCACAATGAGCAGTTCTTC.

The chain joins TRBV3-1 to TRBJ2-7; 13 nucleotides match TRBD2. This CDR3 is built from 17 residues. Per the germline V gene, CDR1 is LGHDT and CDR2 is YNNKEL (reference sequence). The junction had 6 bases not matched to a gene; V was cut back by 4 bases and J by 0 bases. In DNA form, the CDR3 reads TGTGCCAGCAGCCGATCGACTAGCGGGAGGTCCTCCTACGAGCAGTACTTC. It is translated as CASSRSTSGRSSYEQYF.

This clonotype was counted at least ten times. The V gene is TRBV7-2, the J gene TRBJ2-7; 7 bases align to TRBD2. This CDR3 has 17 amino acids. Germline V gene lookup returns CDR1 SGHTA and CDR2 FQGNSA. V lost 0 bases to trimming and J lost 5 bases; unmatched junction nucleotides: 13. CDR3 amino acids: CASSLARLADRGNEQYF. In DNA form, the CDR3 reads TGTGCCAGCAGCTTAGCGCGCCTAGCGGACCGGGGGAACGAGCAGTACTTC.

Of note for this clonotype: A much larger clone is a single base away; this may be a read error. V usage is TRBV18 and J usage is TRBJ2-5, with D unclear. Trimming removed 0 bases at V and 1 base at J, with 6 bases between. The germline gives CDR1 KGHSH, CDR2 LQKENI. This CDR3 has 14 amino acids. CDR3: CASSPPVGQETQYF. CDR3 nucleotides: TGTGCCAGCTCACCACCGGTCGGCCAAGAGACCCAGTACTTC.

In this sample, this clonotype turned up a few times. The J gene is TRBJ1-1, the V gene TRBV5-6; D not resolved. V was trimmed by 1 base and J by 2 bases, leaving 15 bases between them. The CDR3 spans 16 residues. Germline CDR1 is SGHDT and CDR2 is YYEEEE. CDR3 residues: CASSLRFGRSNTEAFF. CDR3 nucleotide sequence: TGTGCCAGCAGCTTGAGGTTCGGAAGGAGTAACACTGAAGCTTTCTTT. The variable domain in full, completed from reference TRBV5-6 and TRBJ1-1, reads DAGVTQSPTHLIKTRGQQVTLRCSPKSGHDTVSWYQQALGQGPQFIFQYYEEEERQRGNFPDRFSGHQFPNYSSELNVNALLLGDSALYLCASSLRFGRSNTEAFFGQGTRLTVV.

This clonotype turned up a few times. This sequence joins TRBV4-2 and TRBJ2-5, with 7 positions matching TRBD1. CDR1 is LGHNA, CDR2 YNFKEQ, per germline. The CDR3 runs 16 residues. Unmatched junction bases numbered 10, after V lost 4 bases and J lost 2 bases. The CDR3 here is CASSPDRASTQETQYF. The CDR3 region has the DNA TGTGCCAGCAGCCCCGACAGGGCCTCGACGCAAGAGACCCAGTACTTC.